The entry that follows covers one T cell receptor (beta chain) sequence. Its target is not known. PCR primers comprised 60 Vbeta and 13 Jbeta primers. Here immunoSEQ multiplex PCR was the method, and the copy in TCRdb shows in-frame clones only, minus some. The sample records approximately 120,000 clones, more than 80% being singletons. Participants comprised healthy donors of bone marrow. CDR1 is SEHNR and CDR2 is FQNEAQ in the germline V gene (reference sequence). This CDR3 comprises 16 residues. V lost 5 bases, J lost 4 bases, and 20 bases lay in between. This record belongs to a study of cytomegalovirus exposure and HLA in healthy donors. Regarding the study as a whole: A later analysis linked 15,000 to 20,000 TCR beta sequences to HLA alleles at 0.05 false discovery rate.

This chain uses TRBV7-9 with TRBJ1-2; perhaps TRBD1 as D (5 bases). The source material was PBMCs. This TCR derives from a man aged 25-40 years in good health and CMV-seropositive. Here the CDR3 DNA reads TGTGCCAGCAGCCGCCAAGAGGATAGGGGAGGCTATGGCTACACCTTC. This translates into CASSRQEDRGGYGYTF. The variable domain in full, completed from reference TRBV7-9 and TRBJ1-2, reads DTGVSQNPRHKITKRGQNVTFRCDPISEHNRLYWYRQTLGQGPEFLTYFQNEAQLEKSRLLSDRFSAERPKGSFSTLEIQRTEQGDSAMYLCASSRQEDRGGYGYTFGSGTRLTVV.